This TCR beta chain was sequenced for a study of cytomegalovirus exposure and HLA in healthy donors. The donors were part of the validation cohort, which consisted of more than 90 subjects and was separate from the first cohort of roughly 620 subjects. The ends were cut back, 4 bases at V and 4 bases at J, with 14 bases in the middle. This CDR3 contains 15 residues. Germline lookup yields CDR1 MDHEN and CDR2 SYDVKM. Generated by immunoSEQ multiplex PCR, the TCRdb table keeps only in-frame clones and is missing some. The sample carries 200,000 or so clones, 75% to 90% recorded once. Specimen: PBMCs. The chain couples TRBV28 to TRBJ2-1; TRBD2 might be the D (6 bases). This clonotype was sampled from a man aged 18 to 35 in good health and CMV-seropositive. The CDR3 nucleotides read TGTGCCAGCAGTTCTGTAGCGGTAGGGTACAATGAGCAGTTCTTC. It specifies CASSSVAVGYNEQFF.